This entry concerns a single TCR beta chain. This sample was included in a study of blood T cell repertoires in COVID-19. CDR3 size: 14 residues. CDR1 SQVTM and CDR2 ANQGSEA come from the germline V gene. V was pared by 2 bases and J by 3 bases, with 14 bases between. Generated by immunoSEQ multiplex PCR, the TCRdb table keeps only in-frame clones and is missing some. Of hundreds of thousands of clones listed, about nine tenths are singletons. The sequenced material came from peripheral blood. The chain employs TRBV29-1 and TRBJ2-7, with D possibly being TRBD2 (7 bases). This sequence originates from a woman aged 25-40 years with active or convalescent COVID-19. CDR3 residues: CSVENREGDYEQYF. CDR3 in DNA: TGCAGCGTTGAAAACAGGGAGGGTGACTACGAGCAGTACTTC.